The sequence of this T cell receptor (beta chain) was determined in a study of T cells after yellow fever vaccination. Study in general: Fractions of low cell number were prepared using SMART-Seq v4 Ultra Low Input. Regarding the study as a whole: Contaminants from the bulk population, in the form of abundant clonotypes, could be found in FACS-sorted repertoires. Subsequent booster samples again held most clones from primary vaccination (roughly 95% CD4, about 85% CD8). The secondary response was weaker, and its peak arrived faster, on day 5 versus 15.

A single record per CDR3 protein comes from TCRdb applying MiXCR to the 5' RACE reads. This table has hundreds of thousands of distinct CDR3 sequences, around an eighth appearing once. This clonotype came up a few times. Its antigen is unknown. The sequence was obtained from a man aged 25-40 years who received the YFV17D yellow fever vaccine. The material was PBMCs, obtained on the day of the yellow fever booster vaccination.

The CDR3: CSAERREGDYGYTF. The DNA of the CDR3 is TGCAGTGCCGAAAGGAGGGAAGGAGACTATGGCTACACCTTC. The chain couples TRBV20-1 to TRBJ1-2; no clear D. V was pared by 6 bases and J by 3 bases, with 17 bases between. The CDR3 spans 14 residues. The germline gives CDR1 DFQATT, CDR2 SNEGSKA (reference sequence).